The clone carrying this T cell receptor beta chain occurred once. Its antigen is unknown. The data were taken from a study of Ad26.COV2.S vaccination and SARS-CoV-2 variants. Study findings and constraints: Ad26.COV2.S recipients had broader spike-specific TCRs (P = 0.0014). Total T cell responses may have been underestimated by the TCR breadth and depth analyses.

The protocol was immunoSEQ multiplex PCR, while the TCRdb copy is restricted to in-frame clones and leaves out a portion. Of roughly 350,000 clones in the sample, approximately 86% were seen once. The treatment is: 15 to 20 received Ad26.COV2.S at low or high dose, single or two shots; 5 received placebo; per-sample allocation not given. Specimens were obtained on day 63 following the first vaccine or placebo injection. Its platform was an Ad26 vector, and its expressed antigen was Wuhan-strain SARS-CoV-2 spike. CDR3 length: 14 residues. CDR1 and CDR2 (germline): SGHTA, FQGNSA. Trimming removed 5 bases at V and 0 bases at J, with 11 bases between.

The sample in question was peripheral blood, obtained in a trial of Ad26.COV2.S vaccine versus placebo. V and J are TRBV7-2 and TRBJ2-7, with D uncertain. The source is a person between 18 and 65 years old who received the Ad26.COV2.S COVID-19 vaccine or a placebo. CDR3 protein: CASSPRRSSYEQYF. CDR3 bases: TGTGCCAGCAGCCCCCGGCGGAGCTCCTACGAGCAGTACTTC.